The TCR beta chain described here comes from a study of control samples from healthy donors and cancer patients. Germline CDR1 is SGHTA and CDR2 is FQGNSA. CDR3 length equals 15 residues. V was trimmed by 1 base and J by 8 bases, leaving 17 bases between them. TCRdb's copy holds only in-frame clones and misses some; the assay was immunoSEQ multiplex PCR. Seen here are 90,000 to 150,000 clones, more than 70% observed once, and the top ten hold 3% to 4%. The sequence was obtained from a man aged 40-50 years in good health. The sequencing input was blood. The V and J genes are TRBV7-2 and TRBJ1-2; D is perhaps TRBD1 (6 bases). CDR3 region: CASSLDIPWGRGYTF. In DNA, the CDR3 is TGTGCCAGCAGCTTAGACATACCCTGGGGGCGGGGCTACACCTTC.